This entry concerns a single TCR beta chain. This clone's antigen is unknown. No base quality values were provided; no much bigger clone lies one nucleotide off. Each collaborating institution followed its own protocols to collect whole blood in K2EDTA tubes. Collaborator samples were shipped for TCRbeta analysis as frozen whole blood, isolated PBMCs, or DNA extracted from either sample type. Its CDR3 holds 11 amino acids, cysteine through phenylalanine. Only the CDR3 DNA is retained, 33 bases long and in frame from the first base. V and J are truncated by 6 bases and 5 bases respectively, leaving an intervening sequence of 7 bases. The data belong to a study of blood T cell repertoires in COVID-19 (dated by TCRdb to the early 2020s). About the full investigation: Collaborator samples came from the United States, Italy and Spain and covered acute and convalescent phases of COVID-19. The prospective study material was composed of cDNA or gDNA derived from T cells, B-cell-depleted T cells, or PBMCs. The dataset comprised deeply sampled blood TCRbeta repertoires from subjects exposed to, actively infected with, or recovered from COVID-19. A freely available public database, intended as a resource for researchers studying the immune response to SARS-CoV-2, is where the repertoires were released. The samples were drawn from two sources: the first 160 participants of the ongoing ImmuneRACE study, and 950 to 1,500 subjects contributed by 6 global collaborators. The sample metadata nearly always contained a de-identified subject ID, COVID-19 status, age in years and sex. Where available, HLA class I and class II types were taken from metadata supplied by the sample provider and were not determined by assay-based typing. Study-wide findings and limitations: Clinical and demographic metadata were provided uncurated, with the amount varying by source and participant.

The immunoSEQ Assay, a bias-controlled multiplex PCR, was used to amplify TCRbeta CDR3 regions from genomic DNA. Processing in the source paper ran as follows. The number of nucleated cells in each sample was estimated by amplification of reference gene primers within the assay. Sequence reads were collapsed and filtered to measure the absolute abundance of every unique TCRbeta CDR3 rearrangement. For each sample, productive Simpson clonality was calculated as the square root of Simpson's diversity index over productive rearrangements. In TCRdb, the immuneACCESS table is reduced to in-frame sequences with V and J assigned. These tables do not hold every clone; where another copy was compared, an unresolved V gene accounts for under half, and the others remain unexplained. The V and J calls and clone size are taken from that table; D and trimming were inferred from the DNA. The sample table lists approximately 360,000 clones, about 90% of them with a count of one. The top ten constitute about 1.2% of the sample.

Input material: peripheral blood. The clonotype originates from a man in his forties or fifties with acute or convalescent COVID-19. The receptor chain draws on TRBV12-3 or TRBV12-4 and TRBJ1-2; no D gene can be assigned with confidence. For the CDR3, the sequence is CASRAVYGYTF. The nucleotides read TGTGCCAGCAGGGCAGTTTATGGCTACACCTTC.